The clone carrying this TCR beta chain has just one count. What it binds is not known. An end of the junction differs from the germline gene, which may be a read error. The data belong to a study of blood T cells in healthy people across ages. Study background: Through template switching, about one barcoded beta molecule was captured per two T cells, as measured in model experiments.

CDR3 length: 15 amino acids. CDR1 and CDR2 (germline): SGHVS, FNYEAQ. Points from the study as a whole: Per million T cells, TCR beta diversity dropped about linearly as age rose.

Then a second PCR, running roughly 6 to 11 cycles, was carried out with a sample-barcoded 5' primer and a J-beta primer mix. The template-switch adaptor was a 5' adaptor with 12 random nucleotides. It tagged each cDNA molecule. TCRdb re-called the 5' RACE reads with MiXCR, one entry per CDR3 protein. Among 1.5 million to 2 million distinct CDR3 sequences listed, approximately 28% were seen once. The chain uses TRBV7-6 and TRBJ2-7; D may match TRBD1 or TRBD2 (5 bases each). Sequences were obtained from blood. The TCR sequence derives from a woman under 40 in good health. The CDR3 here is CASSRSLTASYGQYF. The CDR3 DNA is TGTGCCAGCAGCAGAAGCCTGACAGCTAGCTACGGGCAGTACTTC.